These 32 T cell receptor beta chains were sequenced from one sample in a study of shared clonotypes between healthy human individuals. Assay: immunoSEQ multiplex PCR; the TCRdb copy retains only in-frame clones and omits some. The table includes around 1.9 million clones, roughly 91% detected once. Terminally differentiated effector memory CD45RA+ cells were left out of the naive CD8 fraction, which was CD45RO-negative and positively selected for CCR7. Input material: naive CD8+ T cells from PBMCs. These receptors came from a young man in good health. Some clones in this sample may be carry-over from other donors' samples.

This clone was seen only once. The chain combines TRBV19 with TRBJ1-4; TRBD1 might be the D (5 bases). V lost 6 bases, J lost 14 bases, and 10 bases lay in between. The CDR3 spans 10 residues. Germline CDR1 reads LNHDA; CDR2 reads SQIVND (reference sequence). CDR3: CASSAGALFF. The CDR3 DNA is TGTGCCAGTAGCGCCGGGGCTCTGTTTTTT.

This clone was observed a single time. In nucleotides, the CDR3 is TGTGCCAGCAGCTGGGGGGTAAATGAGCAGTTCTTC. This encodes CASSWGVNEQFF. V usage is TRBV11-2 and J usage is TRBJ2-1; TRBD2 might be the D (6 bases). The CDR3 contains 12 residues. V was cut by 4 bases and J by 7 bases, with 8 bases left in between. CDR1 and CDR2 from the germline V gene are SGHAT and FQNNGV.

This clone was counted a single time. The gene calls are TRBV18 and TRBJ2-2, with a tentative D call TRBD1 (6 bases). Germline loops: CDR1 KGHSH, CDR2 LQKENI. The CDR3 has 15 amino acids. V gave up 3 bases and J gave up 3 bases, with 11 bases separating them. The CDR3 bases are TGTGCCAGCTCACCTCCGGGACACTACACCGGGGAGCTGTTTTTT. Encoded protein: CASSPPGHYTGELFF.

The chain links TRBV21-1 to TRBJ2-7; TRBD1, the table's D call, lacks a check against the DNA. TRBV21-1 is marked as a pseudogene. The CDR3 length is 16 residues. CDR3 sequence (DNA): TGTGCCAGCAGCAAAGTCGACCGGGACAGGGGTGAAGAGCAGTACTTC. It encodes CASSKVDRDRGEEQYF.

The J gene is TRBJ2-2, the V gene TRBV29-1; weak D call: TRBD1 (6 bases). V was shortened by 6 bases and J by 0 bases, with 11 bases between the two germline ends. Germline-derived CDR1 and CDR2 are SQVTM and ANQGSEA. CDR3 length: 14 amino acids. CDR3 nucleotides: TGCAGCGTGGGAGACAGGTCGAACACCGGGGAGCTGTTTTTT. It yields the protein CSVGDRSNTGELFF.

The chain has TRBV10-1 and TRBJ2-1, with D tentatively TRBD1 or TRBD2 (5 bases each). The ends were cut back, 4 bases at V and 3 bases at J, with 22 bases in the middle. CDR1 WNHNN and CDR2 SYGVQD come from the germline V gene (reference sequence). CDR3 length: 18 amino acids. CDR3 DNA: TGCGCCAGCAGTGGTACTGAGGGGACCAAATCGTTCTACAATGAGCAGTTCTTC. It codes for CASSGTEGTKSFYNEQFF.

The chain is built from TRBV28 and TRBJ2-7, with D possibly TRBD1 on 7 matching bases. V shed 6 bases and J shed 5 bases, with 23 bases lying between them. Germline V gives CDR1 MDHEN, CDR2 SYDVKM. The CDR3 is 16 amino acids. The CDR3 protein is CASSYAGRGGLDEQYF. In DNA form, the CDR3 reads TGTGCCAGCAGCTACGCGGGGAGAGGGGGCCTCGACGAGCAGTACTTC.

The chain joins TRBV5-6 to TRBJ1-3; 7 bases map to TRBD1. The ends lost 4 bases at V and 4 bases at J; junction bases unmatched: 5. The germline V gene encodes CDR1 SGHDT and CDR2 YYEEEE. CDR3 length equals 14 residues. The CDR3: CASSRGQSGNTIYF. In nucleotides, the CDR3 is TGTGCCAGCAGCCGGGGACAGTCCGGAAACACCATATATTTT.

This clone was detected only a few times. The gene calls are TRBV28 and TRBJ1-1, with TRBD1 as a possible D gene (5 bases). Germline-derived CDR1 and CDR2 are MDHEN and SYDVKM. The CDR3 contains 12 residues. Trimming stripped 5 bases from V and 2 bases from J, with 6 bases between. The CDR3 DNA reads TGTGCCAGCAGTAGGGGAAACACTGAAGCTTTCTTT. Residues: CASSRGNTEAFF.

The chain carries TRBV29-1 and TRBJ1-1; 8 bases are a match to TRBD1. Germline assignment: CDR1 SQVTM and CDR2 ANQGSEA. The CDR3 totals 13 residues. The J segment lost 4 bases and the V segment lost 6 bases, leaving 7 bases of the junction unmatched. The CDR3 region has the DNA TGCAGCGTGCTCCGACAGGGGACCACTGAAGCTTTCTTT. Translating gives CSVLRQGTTEAFF.

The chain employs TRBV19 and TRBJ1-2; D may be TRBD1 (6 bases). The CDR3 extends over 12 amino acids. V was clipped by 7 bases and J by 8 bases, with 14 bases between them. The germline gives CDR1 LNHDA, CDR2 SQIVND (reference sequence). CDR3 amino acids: CASKRGAEGYTF. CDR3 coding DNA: TGTGCCAGTAAACGGGGGGCGGAGGGCTACACCTTC.

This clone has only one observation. CDR3 in DNA: TGTGCCAGCAGCGCACCCCGGGACACCAACGTTTTAACTGGCTACACCTTC. It yields the protein CASSAPRDTNVLTGYTF. The V gene is TRBV9, the J gene TRBJ1-2; the D gene is possibly TRBD1 (6 bases). Trimming stripped 3 bases from V and 7 bases from J, with 25 bases between. CDR3 length equals 17 residues. Per the germline V gene, CDR1 is SGDLS and CDR2 is YYNGEE.

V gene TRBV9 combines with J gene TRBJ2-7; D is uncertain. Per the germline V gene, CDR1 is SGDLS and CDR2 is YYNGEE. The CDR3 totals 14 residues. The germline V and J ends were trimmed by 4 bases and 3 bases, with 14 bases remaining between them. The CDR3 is CASSPWGPSYEQYF. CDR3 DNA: TGTGCCAGCAGCCCCTGGGGTCCCAGCTACGAGCAGTACTTC.

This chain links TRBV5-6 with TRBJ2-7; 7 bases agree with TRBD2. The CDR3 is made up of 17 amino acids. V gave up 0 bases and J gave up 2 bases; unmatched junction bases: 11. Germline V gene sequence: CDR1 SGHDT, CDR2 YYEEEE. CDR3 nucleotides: TGTGCCAGCAGCTTGGCCTCTGATGGGGGGAGGGCCTACGAGCAGTACTTC. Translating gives CASSLASDGGRAYEQYF. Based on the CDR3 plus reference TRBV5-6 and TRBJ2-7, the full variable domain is DAGVTQSPTHLIKTRGQQVTLRCSPKSGHDTVSWYQQALGQGPQFIFQYYEEEERQRGNFPDRFSGHQFPNYSSELNVNALLLGDSALYLCASSLASDGGRAYEQYFGPGTRLTVT.

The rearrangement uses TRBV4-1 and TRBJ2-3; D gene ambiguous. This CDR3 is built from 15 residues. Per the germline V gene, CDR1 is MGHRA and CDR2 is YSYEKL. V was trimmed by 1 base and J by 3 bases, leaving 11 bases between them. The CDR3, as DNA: TGCGCCAGCAGCCAAGGCCCATTGGGAACAGATACGCAGTATTTT. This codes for CASSQGPLGTDTQYF.

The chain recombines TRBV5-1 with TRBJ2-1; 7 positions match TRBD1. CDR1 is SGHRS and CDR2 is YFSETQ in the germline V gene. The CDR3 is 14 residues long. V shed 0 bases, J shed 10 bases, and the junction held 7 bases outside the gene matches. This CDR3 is CASSLVRGTGEQFF. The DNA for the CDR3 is TGCGCCAGCAGCTTGGTCAGGGGGACCGGGGAGCAGTTCTTC.

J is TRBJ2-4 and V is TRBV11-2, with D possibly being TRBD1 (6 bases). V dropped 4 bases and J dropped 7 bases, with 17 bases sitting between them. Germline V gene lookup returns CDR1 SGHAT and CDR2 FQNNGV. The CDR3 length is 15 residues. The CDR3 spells CASSSRNSQGNIQYF. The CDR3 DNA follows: TGTGCCAGCAGCTCGCGGAACTCCCAGGGGAACATTCAGTACTTC.

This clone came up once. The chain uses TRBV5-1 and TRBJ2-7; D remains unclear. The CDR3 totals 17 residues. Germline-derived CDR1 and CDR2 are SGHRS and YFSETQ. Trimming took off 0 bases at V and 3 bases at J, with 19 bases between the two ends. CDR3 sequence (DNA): TGCGCCAGCAGCTTGGCCGCAAACCTCGGAAGGCTCTACGAGCAGTACTTC. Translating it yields CASSLAANLGRLYEQYF.

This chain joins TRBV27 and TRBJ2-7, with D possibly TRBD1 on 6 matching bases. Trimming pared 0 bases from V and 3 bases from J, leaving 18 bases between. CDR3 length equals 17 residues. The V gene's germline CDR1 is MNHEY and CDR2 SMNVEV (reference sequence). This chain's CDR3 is CASSLSPGQGSDYEQYF. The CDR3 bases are TGTGCCAGCAGTTTATCCCCGGGGCAGGGGAGTGACTACGAGCAGTACTTC.

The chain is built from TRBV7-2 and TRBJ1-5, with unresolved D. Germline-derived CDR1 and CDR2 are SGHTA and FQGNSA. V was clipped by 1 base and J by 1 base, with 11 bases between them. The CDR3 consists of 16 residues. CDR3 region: CASSLDWGSSNQPQHF. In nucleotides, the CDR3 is TGTGCCAGCAGCTTAGATTGGGGATCAAGCAATCAGCCCCAGCATTTT.

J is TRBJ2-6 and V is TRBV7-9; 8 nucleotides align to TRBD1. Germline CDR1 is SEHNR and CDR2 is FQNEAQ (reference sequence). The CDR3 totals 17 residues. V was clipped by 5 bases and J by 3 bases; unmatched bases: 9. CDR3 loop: CASSLVTGVGGANVLTF. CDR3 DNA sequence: TGTGCCAGCAGCCTAGTGACAGGGGTGGGTGGGGCCAACGTCCTGACTTTC.

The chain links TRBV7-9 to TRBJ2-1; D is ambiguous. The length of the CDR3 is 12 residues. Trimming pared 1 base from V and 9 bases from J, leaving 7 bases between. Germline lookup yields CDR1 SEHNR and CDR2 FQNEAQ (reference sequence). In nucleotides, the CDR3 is TGTGCCAGCAGCTTAGTCATCAGTGAGCAGTTCTTC. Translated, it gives CASSLVISEQFF.

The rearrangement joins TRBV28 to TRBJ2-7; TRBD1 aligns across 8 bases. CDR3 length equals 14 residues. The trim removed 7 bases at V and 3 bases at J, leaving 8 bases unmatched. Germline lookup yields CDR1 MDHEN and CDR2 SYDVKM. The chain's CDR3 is CASTRRDRIYEQYF. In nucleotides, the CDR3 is TGTGCCAGCACCCGCCGGGACAGGATCTACGAGCAGTACTTC.

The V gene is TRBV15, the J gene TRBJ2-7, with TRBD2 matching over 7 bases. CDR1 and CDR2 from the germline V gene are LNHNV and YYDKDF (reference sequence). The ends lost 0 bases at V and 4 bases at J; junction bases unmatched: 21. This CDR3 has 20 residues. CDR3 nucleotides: TGTGCCACCAGCAGAGACAGGGATTGGGGAGCGGGACCACATCGGTACGAGCAGTACTTC. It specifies CATSRDRDWGAGPHRYEQYF.

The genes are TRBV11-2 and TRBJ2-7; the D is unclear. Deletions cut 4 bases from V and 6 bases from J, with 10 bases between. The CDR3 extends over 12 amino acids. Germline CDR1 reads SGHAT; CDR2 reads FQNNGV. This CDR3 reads CASSSKRAEQYF. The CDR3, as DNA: TGTGCCAGCAGCTCAAAAAGAGCCGAGCAGTACTTC.

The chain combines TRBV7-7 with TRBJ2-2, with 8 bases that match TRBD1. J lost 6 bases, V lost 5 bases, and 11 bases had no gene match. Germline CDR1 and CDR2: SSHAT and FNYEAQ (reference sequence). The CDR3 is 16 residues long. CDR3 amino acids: CASSPRTGFGAGELFF. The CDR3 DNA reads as TGTGCCAGCAGCCCTAGGACAGGGTTCGGTGCCGGGGAGCTGTTTTTT.

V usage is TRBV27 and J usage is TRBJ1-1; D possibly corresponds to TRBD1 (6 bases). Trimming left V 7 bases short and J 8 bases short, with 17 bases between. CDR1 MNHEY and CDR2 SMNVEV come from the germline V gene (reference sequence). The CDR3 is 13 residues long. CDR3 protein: CASTRGGQTEAFF. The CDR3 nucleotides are TGTGCCAGCACTAGAGGGGGGCAAACCGAAGCTTTCTTT.

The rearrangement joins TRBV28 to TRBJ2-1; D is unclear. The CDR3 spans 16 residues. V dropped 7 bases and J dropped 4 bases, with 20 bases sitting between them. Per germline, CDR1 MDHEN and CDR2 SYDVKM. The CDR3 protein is CASNLMLASNYNEQFF. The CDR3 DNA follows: TGTGCCAGCAACTTAATGCTGGCAAGCAATTACAATGAGCAGTTCTTC.

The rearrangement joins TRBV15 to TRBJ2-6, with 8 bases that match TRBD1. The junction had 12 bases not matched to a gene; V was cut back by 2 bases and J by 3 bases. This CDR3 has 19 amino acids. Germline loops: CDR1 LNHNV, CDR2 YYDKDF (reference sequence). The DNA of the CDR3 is TGTGCCACCAGCAGATTCCAGATGACAGGGGAGAGTGGGGCCAACGTCCTGACTTTC. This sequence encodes CATSRFQMTGESGANVLTF.

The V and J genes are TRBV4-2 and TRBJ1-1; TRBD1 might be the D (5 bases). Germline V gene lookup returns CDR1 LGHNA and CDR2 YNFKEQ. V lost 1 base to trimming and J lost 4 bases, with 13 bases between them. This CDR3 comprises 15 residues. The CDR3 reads CASSQGIWGVTEAFF. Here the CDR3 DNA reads TGTGCCAGCAGCCAAGGTATTTGGGGGGTCACTGAAGCTTTCTTT.

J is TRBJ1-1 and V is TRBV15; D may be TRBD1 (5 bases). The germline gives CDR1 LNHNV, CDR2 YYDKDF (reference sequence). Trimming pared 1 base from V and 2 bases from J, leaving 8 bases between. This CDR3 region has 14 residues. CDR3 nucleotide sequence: TGTGCCACCAGCAGAGGCGGGGGAAACACTGAAGCTTTCTTT. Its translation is CATSRGGGNTEAFF.

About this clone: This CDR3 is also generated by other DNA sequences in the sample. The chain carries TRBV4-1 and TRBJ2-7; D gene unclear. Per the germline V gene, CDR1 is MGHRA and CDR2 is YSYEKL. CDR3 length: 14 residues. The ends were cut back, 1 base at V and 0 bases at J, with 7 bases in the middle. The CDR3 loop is CASSQVPASYEQYF. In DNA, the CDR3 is TGCGCCAGCAGCCAAGTTCCTGCCTCCTACGAGCAGTACTTC.